This TCR beta chain was sequenced in a study of blood T cell repertoires in COVID-19. Per the original methods: Amplification of reference gene primers was used by the study to estimate nucleated cell counts. The method was immunoSEQ multiplex PCR; TCRdb's version includes in-frame clones alone and lacks a portion of them. V, J and clone size reflect that table, while D and trimming were determined from the DNA. The sample carries 100,000 or so clones, around 81% recorded once. Germline values: CDR1 SGHNT, CDR2 YENEEA. This CDR3 is built from 12 residues. Trimming left V 7 bases short and J 7 bases short, with 13 bases between.

Source material: peripheral blood. The receptor was isolated from a man aged 55 to 70 with acute or convalescent COVID-19. This rearrangement joins TRBV11-3 to TRBJ1-1; no reliable D call. The CDR3 here is CASTPWSGEAFF. For the CDR3, the DNA is TGTGCCAGCACCCCATGGAGCGGTGAAGCTTTCTTT.